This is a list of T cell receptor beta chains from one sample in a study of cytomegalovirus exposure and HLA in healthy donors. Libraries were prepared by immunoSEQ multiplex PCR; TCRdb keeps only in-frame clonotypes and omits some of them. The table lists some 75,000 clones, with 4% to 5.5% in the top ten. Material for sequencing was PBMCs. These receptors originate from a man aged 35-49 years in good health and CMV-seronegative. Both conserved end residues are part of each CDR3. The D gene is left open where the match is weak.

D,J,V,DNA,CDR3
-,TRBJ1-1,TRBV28,TGTGCCAGCAGTTGGGCTTTCGGAGGGGTAACTGAAGCTTTCTTT,CASSWAFGGVTEAFF
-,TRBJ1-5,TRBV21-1,TGTGCCAGCAGCAAAGGCCTTAAAGGACAGCCTTATCAGCCCCAGCATTTT,CASSKGLKGQPYQPQHF
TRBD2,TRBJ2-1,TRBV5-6,TGTGCCAGCAGCGTCCGACTAGCGGGGACCAACAATGAGCAGTTCTTC,CASSVRLAGTNNEQFF
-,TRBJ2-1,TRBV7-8,TGTGCCAGCAGCTTATTAGGGGGGGGCTACAATGAGCAGTTCTTC,CASSLLGGGYNEQFF
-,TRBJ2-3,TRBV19,TGTGCCAGTAGGGGCAACAGGGCTGGCCGCACAGATACGCAGTATTTT,CASRGNRAGRTDTQYF
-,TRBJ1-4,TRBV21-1,TGTGCCAGCAGCCCAAACGGGGCAACTAATGAAAAACTGTTTTTT,CASSPNGATNEKLFF
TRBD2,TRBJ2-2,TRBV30,TGTGCCTGGACGGATCAGCGGGAAACCGGGGAGCTGTTTTTT,CAWTDQRETGELFF
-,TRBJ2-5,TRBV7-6,TGTGCCAGCAGCCCTATCCGGGGGGAGACCCAGTACTTC,CASSPIRGETQYF
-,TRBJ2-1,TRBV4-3,TGCGCCAGCAGCCTATCCTTCGGGGAAAGTGAGCAGTTCTTC,CASSLSFGESEQFF
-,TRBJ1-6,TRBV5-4,TGTGCCAGCAGCCCTGGACAGACAAGGTGGGGTAATTCACCCCTCCACTTT,CASSPGQTRWGNSPLHF
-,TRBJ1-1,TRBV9,TGTGCCAGCAGCGTAGGACCGGGATTAACTACCACTGAAGCTTTCTTT,CASSVGPGLTTTEAFF
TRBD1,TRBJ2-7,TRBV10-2,TGCGCCAGCAGACAAACAGGGGGCGAGCAGTACTTC,CASRQTGGEQYF
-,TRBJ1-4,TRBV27,TGTGCCAGCAGTTTATATTCGGGGGATGAAAAACTGTTTTTT,CASSLYSGDEKLFF
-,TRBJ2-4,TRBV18,TGTGCCAGCTCACCGAGACAGGGAGGCATTCAGTACTTC,CASSPRQGGIQYF
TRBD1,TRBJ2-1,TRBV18,TGTGCCAGCTCACCCCGGGACAGAACTAATGAGCAGTTCTTC,CASSPRDRTNEQFF
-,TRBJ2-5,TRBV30,TGTGCCTGGAGTCCTGGACAGAGTTCCCAAGAGACCCAGTACTTC,CAWSPGQSSQETQYF
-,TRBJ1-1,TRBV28,TGTGCCAGCAGTCCTCCAACAGGGATGGACACTGAAGCTTTCTTT,CASSPPTGMDTEAFF
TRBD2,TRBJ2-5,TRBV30,TGTGCCTGGAGTGTAGCTAGCGGCAACCAAGCGACCCAGTACTTC,CAWSVASGNQATQYF
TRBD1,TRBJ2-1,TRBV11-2,TGTGCCAGCTCCACCGGGACAGGGGGCCCCAATGAGCAGTTCTTC,CASSTGTGGPNEQFF
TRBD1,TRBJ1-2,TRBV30,TGTGCCTGGAACGAACAGGGGTTTATCCATGGCTACACCTTC,CAWNEQGFIHGYTF
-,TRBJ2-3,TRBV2,TGTGCCAGCAGTGATGCGGGCCGGGATACGCAGTATTTT,CASSDAGRDTQYF
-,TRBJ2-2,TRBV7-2,TGTGCCAGCAGCTTAAATACCATGCGGGGCCGGAACACCGGGGAGCTGTTTTTT,CASSLNTMRGRNTGELFF
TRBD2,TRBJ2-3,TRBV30,TGTGCCTGGTCAAGACTAGCGGGGTCTTCTAGCACAGATACGCAGTATTTT,CAWSRLAGSSSTDTQYF
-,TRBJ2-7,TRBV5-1,TGCGCCAGCAGCTTGGCTCCGACAGAAGGGTACGAGCAGTACTTC,CASSLAPTEGYEQYF
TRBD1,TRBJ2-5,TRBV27,TGTGCCAGCAGGGGACAGGCCTCGCAGACCCAGTACTTC,CASRGQASQTQYF
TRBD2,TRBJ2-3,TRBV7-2,TGTGCCAGCAGCGCGTCGATTCCCGGCACTAGCGGTGATACGCAGTATTTT,CASSASIPGTSGDTQYF
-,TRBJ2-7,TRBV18,TGTGCCAGCTCACCAGGCGTGCGGTACGAGCAGTACTTC,CASSPGVRYEQYF
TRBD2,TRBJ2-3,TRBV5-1,TGCGCCAGCAGCCTCGGGACTAGCGCCACAGATACGCAGTATTTT,CASSLGTSATDTQYF
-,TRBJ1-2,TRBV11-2,TGTGCCAGCAGCTTTAAGCGATCGGATGGCTACACCTTC,CASSFKRSDGYTF